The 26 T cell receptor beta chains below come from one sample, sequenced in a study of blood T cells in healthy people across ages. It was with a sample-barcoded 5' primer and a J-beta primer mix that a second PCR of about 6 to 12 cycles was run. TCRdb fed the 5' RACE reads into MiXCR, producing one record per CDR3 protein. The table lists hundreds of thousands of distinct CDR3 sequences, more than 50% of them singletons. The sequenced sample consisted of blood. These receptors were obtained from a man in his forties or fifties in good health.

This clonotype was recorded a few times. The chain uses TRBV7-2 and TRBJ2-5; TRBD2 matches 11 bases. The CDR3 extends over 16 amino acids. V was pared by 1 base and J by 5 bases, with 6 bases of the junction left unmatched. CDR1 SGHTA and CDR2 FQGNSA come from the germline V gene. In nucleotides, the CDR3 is TGTGCCAGCAGCTTAGGGGGACTAGCGGCTGGCGAGACCCAGTACTTC. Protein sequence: CASSLGGLAAGETQYF.

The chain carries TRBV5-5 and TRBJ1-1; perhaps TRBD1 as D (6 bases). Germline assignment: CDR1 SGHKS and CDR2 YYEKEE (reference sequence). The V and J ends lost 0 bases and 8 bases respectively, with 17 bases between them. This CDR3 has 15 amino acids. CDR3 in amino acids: CASSLVPSGALEAFF. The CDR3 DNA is TGTGCCAGCAGCTTGGTTCCCTCAGGGGCCCTGGAAGCTTTCTTT.

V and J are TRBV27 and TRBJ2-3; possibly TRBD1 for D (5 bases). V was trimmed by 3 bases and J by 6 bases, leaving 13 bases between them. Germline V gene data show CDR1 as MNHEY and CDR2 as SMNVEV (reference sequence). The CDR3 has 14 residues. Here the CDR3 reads CASSFMMGQDTQYF. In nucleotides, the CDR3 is TGTGCCAGCAGTTTCATGATGGGGCAGGATACGCAGTATTTT.

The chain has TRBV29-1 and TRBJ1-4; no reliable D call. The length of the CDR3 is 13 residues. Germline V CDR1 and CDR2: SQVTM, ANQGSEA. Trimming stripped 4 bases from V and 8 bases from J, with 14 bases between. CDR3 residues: CSVAPRLGEKLFF. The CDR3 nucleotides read TGCAGCGTTGCCCCGAGACTTGGAGAAAAACTGTTTTTT.

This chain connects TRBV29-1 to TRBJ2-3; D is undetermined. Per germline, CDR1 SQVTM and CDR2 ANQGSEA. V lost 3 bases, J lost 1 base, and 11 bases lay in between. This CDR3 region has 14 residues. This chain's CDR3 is CSVELAGGTDTQYF. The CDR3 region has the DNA TGCAGCGTTGAGCTCGCTGGTGGCACAGATACGCAGTATTTT.

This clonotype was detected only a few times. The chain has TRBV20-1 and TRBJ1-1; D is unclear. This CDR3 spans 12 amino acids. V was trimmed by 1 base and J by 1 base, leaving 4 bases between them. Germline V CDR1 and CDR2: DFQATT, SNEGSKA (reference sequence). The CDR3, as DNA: TGCAGTGCTAGAGGGACGAACACTGAAGCTTTCTTT. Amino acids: CSARGTNTEAFF.

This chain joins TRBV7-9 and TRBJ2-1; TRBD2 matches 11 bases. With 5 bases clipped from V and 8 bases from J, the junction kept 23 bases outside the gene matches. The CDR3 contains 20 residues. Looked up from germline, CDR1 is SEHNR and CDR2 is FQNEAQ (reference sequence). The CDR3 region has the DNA TGTGCCAGCAGCCCCCTGGGAAGGACTAGCGGGTTAGACATTATGGATGAGCAGTTCTTC. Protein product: CASSPLGRTSGLDIMDEQFF.

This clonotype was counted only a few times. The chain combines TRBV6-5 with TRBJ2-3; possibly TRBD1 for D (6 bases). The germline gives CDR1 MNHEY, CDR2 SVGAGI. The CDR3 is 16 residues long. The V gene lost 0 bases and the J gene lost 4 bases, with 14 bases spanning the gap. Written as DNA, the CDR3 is TGTGCCAGCAGTTACTCAGGGCAGGGGTTCGCAGATACGCAGTATTTT. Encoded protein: CASSYSGQGFADTQYF.

The CDR3 DNA sequence: TGTGCCAGCAGTCCCCTAGCGGGAGGGGTCGATGAGCAGTTCTTC. Translating gives CASSPLAGGVDEQFF. The V gene is TRBV6-4, the J gene TRBJ2-1; TRBD2 matches 12 bases. The CDR3 extends over 15 amino acids. V shed 5 bases and J 8 bases; nucleotides not matched to a gene: 7. The germline V gene has CDR1 MRHNA and CDR2 SNTAGT.

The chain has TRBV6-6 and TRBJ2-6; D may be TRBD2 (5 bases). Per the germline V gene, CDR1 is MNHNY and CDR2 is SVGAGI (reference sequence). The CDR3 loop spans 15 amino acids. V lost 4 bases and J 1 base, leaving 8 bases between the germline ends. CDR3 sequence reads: CASSLEASGANVLTF. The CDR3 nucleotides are TGTGCCAGCAGTTTGGAGGCATCTGGGGCCAACGTCCTGACTTTC.

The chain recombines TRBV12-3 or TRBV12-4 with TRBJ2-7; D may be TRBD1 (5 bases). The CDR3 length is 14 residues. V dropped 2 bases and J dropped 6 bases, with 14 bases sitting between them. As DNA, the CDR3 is TGTGCCAGCAGTTTACAAGGGGCGGATTTCGAGCAGTACTTC. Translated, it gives CASSLQGADFEQYF.

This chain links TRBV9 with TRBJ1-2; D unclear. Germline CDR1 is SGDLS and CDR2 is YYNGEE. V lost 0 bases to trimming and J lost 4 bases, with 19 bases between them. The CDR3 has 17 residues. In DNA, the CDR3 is TGTGCCAGCAGCGTAGGGTCTTCGGGCAGCCACGTCTATGGCTACACCTTC. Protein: CASSVGSSGSHVYGYTF.

The CDR3 loop reads CASRARDRDVVTNEKLFF. The CDR3 coding sequence is TGTGCCAGCAGGGCTCGGGACAGGGACGTCGTAACTAATGAAAAACTGTTTTTT. V is TRBV28 and J is TRBJ1-4; TRBD1 matches 9 bases. There are 18 residues in the CDR3. V dropped 6 bases and J dropped 1; count of bases not matched to a gene: 12. Germline V gene data show CDR1 as MDHEN and CDR2 as SYDVKM.

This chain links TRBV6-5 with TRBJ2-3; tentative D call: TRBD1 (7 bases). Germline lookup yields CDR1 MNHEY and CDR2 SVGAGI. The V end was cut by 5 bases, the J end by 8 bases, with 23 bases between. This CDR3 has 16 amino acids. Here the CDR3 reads CASSPDRSITAGTQYF. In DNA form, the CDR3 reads TGTGCCAGCAGTCCGGACAGGTCGATCACAGCGGGTACGCAGTATTTT.

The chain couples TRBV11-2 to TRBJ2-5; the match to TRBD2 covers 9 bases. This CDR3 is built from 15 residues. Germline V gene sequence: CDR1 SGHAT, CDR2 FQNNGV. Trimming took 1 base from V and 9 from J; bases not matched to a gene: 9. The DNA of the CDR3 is TGTGCCAGCAGCTTAGTGGGCGGGGGGGTCTGGGCCCAGTACTTC. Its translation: CASSLVGGGVWAQYF.

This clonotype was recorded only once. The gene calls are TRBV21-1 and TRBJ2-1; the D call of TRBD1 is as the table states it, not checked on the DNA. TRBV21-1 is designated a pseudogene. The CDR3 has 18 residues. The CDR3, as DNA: TGTGCCAGCAGCAAAGTTTGGGGGACAGAATCTCCTTACAATGAGCAGTTCTTC. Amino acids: CASSKVWGTESPYNEQFF.

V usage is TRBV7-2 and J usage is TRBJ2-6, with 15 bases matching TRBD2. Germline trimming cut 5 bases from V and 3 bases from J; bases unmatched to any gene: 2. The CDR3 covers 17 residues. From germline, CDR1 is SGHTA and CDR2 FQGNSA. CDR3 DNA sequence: TGTGCCAGCAGCCCGGGACTAGCGGGAGGTGGGGCCAACGTCCTGACTTTC. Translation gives CASSPGLAGGGANVLTF. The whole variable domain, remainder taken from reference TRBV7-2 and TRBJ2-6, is GAGVSQSPSNKVTEKGKDVELRCDPISGHTALYWYRQSLGQGLEFLIYFQGNSAPDKSGLPSDRFSAERTGGSVSTLTIQRTQQEDSAVYLCASSPGLAGGGANVLTFGAGSRLTVL.

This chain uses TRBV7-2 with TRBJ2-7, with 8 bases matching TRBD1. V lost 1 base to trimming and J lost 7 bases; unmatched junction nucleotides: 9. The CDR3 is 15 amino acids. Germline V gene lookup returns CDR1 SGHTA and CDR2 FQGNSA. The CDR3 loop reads CASSLEGRGLGEQYF. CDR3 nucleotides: TGTGCCAGCAGCTTAGAGGGCAGGGGGCTAGGAGAGCAGTACTTC.

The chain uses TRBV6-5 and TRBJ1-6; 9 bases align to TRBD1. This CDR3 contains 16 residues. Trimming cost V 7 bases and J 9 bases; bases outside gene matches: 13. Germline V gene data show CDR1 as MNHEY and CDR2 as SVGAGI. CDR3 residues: CASTHASGQGFSPLHF. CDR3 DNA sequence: TGTGCCAGCACTCATGCCTCGGGACAGGGATTTTCACCCCTCCACTTT.

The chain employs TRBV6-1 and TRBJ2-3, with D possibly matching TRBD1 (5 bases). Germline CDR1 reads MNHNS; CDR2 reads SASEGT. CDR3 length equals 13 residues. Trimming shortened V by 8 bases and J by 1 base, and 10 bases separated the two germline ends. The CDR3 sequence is CASGLGGTDTQYF. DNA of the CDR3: TGTGCCAGCGGTCTAGGGGGCACAGATACGCAGTATTTT.

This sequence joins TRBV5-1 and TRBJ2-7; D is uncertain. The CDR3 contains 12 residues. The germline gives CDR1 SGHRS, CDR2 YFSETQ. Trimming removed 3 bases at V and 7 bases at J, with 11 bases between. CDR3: CASSSPSTEQYF. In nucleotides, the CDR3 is TGCGCCAGCAGCTCTCCCTCTACGGAGCAGTACTTC.

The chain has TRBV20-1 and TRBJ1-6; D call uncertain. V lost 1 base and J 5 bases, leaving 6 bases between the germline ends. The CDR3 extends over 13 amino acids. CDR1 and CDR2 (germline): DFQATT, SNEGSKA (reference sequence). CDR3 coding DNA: TGCAGTGCTAGAGTCCAAGATAATTCACCCCTCCACTTT. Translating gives CSARVQDNSPLHF.

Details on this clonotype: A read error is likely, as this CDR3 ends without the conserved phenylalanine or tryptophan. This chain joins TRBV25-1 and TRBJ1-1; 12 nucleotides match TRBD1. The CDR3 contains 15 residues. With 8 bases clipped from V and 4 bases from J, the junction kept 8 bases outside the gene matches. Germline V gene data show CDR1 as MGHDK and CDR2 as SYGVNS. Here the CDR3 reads CASRGQGAGGTEAFL. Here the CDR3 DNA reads TGTGCCAGCCGGGGACAGGGGGCTGGCGGCACTGAAGCTTTCTTA.

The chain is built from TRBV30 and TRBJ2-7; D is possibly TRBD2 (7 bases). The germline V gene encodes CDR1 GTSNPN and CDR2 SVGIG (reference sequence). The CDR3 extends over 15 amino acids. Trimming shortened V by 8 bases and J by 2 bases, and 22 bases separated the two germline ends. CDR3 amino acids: CAVDGFAGAPYEQYF. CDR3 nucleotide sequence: TGTGCCGTGGACGGGTTTGCGGGGGCCCCCTACGAGCAGTACTTC.

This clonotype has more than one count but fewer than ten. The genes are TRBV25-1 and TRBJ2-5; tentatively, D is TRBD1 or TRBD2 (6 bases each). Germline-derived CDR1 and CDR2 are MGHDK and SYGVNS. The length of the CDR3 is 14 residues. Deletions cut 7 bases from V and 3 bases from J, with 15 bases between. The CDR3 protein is CASMYGGREETQYF. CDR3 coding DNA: TGTGCCAGCATGTACGGGGGCAGAGAAGAGACCCAGTACTTC.

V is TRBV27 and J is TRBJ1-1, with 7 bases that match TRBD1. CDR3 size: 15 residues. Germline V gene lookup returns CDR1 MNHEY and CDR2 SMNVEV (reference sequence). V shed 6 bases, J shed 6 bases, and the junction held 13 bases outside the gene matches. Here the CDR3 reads CASSPTGELSAEAFF. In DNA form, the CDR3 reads TGTGCCAGCAGCCCAACAGGGGAATTGAGTGCTGAAGCTTTCTTT.